A single TCR beta chain is shown here with its context. Its antigen remains unidentified. Those who donated, Caucasian adults without exception, all lived in Nashville, Tennessee. This entry belongs to a study of shared clonotypes between healthy human individuals. Study-wide results and limits: Among the subsets, naive ones generally showed larger estimated richness than memory ones.

Germline V CDR1 and CDR2: MNHNS, SASEGT. The trim removed 6 bases at V and 0 bases at J, leaving 5 bases unmatched. This CDR3 contains 14 residues. When replicate PCRs were run on sorted subsets, they used 200 to 250 ng DNA, about 30,000 T cell genomes. Assay: immunoSEQ multiplex PCR; the TCRdb copy retains only in-frame clones and omits some. The data show 550,000 to 850,000 clones, around 67% seen once. The chain couples TRBV6-1 to TRBJ2-7; 7 bases are a match to TRBD1. Sample: memory CD4+ T cells sorted from blood. The subset is: CD45RA-negative fraction. This clonotype originated in a woman in her 30s in good health. CDR3 sequence (DNA): TGTGCCAGCAGAATGACAGGGAGCTCCTACGAGCAGTACTTC. It specifies CASRMTGSSYEQYF.